The next 25 T cell receptor beta chains were all read from a single sample in a study of high-grade serous ovarian cancer treatment subgroups. Tumor samples were obtained before definitive surgery or chemotherapy. TCRdb's table, derived via immunoSEQ multiplex PCR, lists solely in-frame clones and lacks some. The sample includes 2,200 or so clones, 72% of them seen just once. The sequencing input was tumor tissue. Source of these receptors: a human donor with high-grade serous ovarian cancer.

The chain carries TRBV19 and TRBJ1-5, with TRBD1 matching over 7 bases. After removal of 5 bases from V and 6 bases from J, the junction contained 4 bases not matched to a gene. This CDR3 has 13 residues. The germline V gene encodes CDR1 LNHDA and CDR2 SQIVND (reference sequence). CDR3 DNA: TGTGCCAGTAGTCGACAGGGAGGTCAGCCCCAGCATTTT. It encodes CASSRQGGQPQHF.

This chain's CDR3 is CAISHKNTGELFF. DNA for the CDR3: TGTGCCATCAGCCATAAGAACACCGGGGAGCTGTTTTTT. The V and J genes are TRBV10-3 and TRBJ2-2, with unresolved D. This CDR3 comprises 13 residues. CDR1 is ENHRY and CDR2 is SYGVKD in the germline V gene. Trimming cost V 6 bases and J 1 base, with 6 bases left between them.

V is TRBV10-2 and J is TRBJ1-2; TRBD1 might be the D (6 bases). Trimming removed 8 bases at V and 0 bases at J, with 13 bases between. Germline CDR1 reads WSHSY; CDR2 reads SAAADI. The CDR3 spans 14 residues. The CDR3 coding sequence is TGCGCCAGCGGTAGGGACAAAGCTAACTATGGCTACACCTTC. Protein sequence: CASGRDKANYGYTF.

The J gene is TRBJ1-1, the V gene TRBV7-6, with D uncertain. The CDR3 spans 13 residues. Looked up from germline, CDR1 is SGHVS and CDR2 is FNYEAQ. V lost 2 bases, J lost 5 bases, and 9 bases lay in between. DNA for the CDR3: TGTGCCAGCAGCTTATCGGAGCGGACTGAAGCTTTCTTT. Residues: CASSLSERTEAFF.

V and J are TRBV5-1 and TRBJ1-3; 7 bases line up with TRBD1. CDR1 and CDR2 (germline): SGHRS, YFSETQ. Trimming removed 0 bases from V and 3 bases from J; junction bases left unmatched: 0. The CDR3 runs to 14 residues. CDR3 in DNA: TGCGCCAGCAGCTTGGCAGGGGGTGGAAACACCATATATTTT. This translates into CASSLAGGGNTIYF.

This sequence joins TRBV9 and TRBJ2-1; TRBD2 matches at 8 bases. In germline, CDR1 is SGDLS, CDR2 YYNGEE. The CDR3 loop spans 16 amino acids. J was trimmed by 9 bases and V by 0 bases; bases with no gene match: 11. In DNA, the CDR3 is TGTGCCAGCAGCGTAGAAGGGACTAGACTAGTCAGTGAGCAGTTCTTC. It codes for CASSVEGTRLVSEQFF.

The genes are TRBV10-3 and TRBJ1-2; TRBD1 aligns across 10 bases. CDR3 length equals 12 residues. Germline trimming cut 10 bases from V and 7 bases from J; bases unmatched to any gene: 6. Germline loops: CDR1 ENHRY, CDR2 SYGVKD. In nucleotides, the CDR3 is TGTGCCACAGGGGGACAGGGGTTTGGCTACACCTTC. Protein product: CATGGQGFGYTF.

CDR3 in DNA: TGCGCCAGCAGCTTGTTCGGGGGGGGAAACACCGGGGAGCTGTTTTTT. It is translated as CASSLFGGGNTGELFF. V and J are TRBV5-1 and TRBJ2-2; 8 bases are a match to TRBD2. V lost 1 base and J lost 2; bases outside the gene matches: 4. The CDR3 loop spans 16 amino acids. The germline gives CDR1 SGHRS, CDR2 YFSETQ.

V is TRBV19 and J is TRBJ1-5; 9 positions match TRBD1. The CDR3 covers 17 residues. CDR1 is LNHDA, CDR2 SQIVND, per germline (reference sequence). V trimming: 4 bases; J trimming: 0 bases; junction bases outside the gene matches: 7. CDR3 region: CASSTLTGGYSNQPQHF. CDR3 coding DNA: TGTGCCAGTAGTACCCTGACAGGGGGGTATAGCAATCAGCCCCAGCATTTT.

The chain recombines TRBV11-1 with TRBJ2-7; tentative D call: TRBD1 (6 bases). Germline CDR1 and CDR2: SGHAT and FQDESV (reference sequence). Between the trimmed V and J ends, which lost 5 bases and 3 bases, there was a span of 17 bases. The CDR3 totals 15 residues. The CDR3: CASSILSGQSYEQYF. The CDR3 coding sequence is TGTGCCAGCAGCATCCTTAGTGGACAGAGCTACGAGCAGTACTTC.

Regarding this clone: Other DNA sequences in this specimen translate into the identical CDR3. The genes are TRBV27 and TRBJ1-5; TRBD1 might be the D (6 bases). CDR3 length: 13 amino acids. V was trimmed by 6 bases and J by 4 bases, leaving 10 bases between them. Germline V gives CDR1 MNHEY, CDR2 SMNVEV (reference sequence). The CDR3 sequence is CASRNTGNQPQHF. For the CDR3, the DNA is TGTGCCAGCAGAAATACAGGGAATCAGCCCCAGCATTTT.

The chain recombines TRBV5-1 with TRBJ1-5, with D unclear. The V gene lost 0 bases and the J gene lost 1 base, with 2 bases spanning the gap. This CDR3 contains 13 residues. Germline V gene sequence: CDR1 SGHRS, CDR2 YFSETQ. The CDR3 sequence is CASSLDSNQPQHF. The DNA for the CDR3 is TGCGCCAGCAGCTTGGACAGCAATCAGCCCCAGCATTTT.

There are a few counts of this clone. V gene TRBV4-2 combines with J gene TRBJ2-1; 9 nucleotides match TRBD2. V shed 5 bases and J 9 bases; nucleotides not matched to a gene: 14. Germline V gene sequence: CDR1 LGHNA, CDR2 YNFKEQ. CDR3 length: 16 residues. The CDR3 DNA reads TGTGCCAGCAGCGGCTGGGAGGGCGGGAGGGCAGGTGAGCAGTTCTTC. It codes for CASSGWEGGRAGEQFF.

This clone was observed a handful of times. The genes are TRBV2 and TRBJ1-2; the D is unclear. Germline loops: CDR1 SNHLY, CDR2 FYNNEI. V lost 4 bases and J lost 4, with 7 bases in between. This CDR3 comprises 12 residues. The CDR3 is CASSVRSYGYTF. CDR3 nucleotide sequence: TGTGCCAGCAGTGTTAGAAGCTATGGCTACACCTTC.

The chain uses TRBV5-1 and TRBJ2-1; TRBD2 matches at 9 bases. The V gene end was trimmed by 3 bases and the J gene end by 9 bases; junction bases not matched to a gene: 13. CDR3 length equals 16 residues. CDR1 is SGHRS and CDR2 is YFSETQ in the germline V gene. The CDR3 here is CASSSGSGTSPSEQFF. CDR3 in DNA: TGCGCCAGCAGCTCTGGTTCCGGGACTAGCCCCAGTGAGCAGTTCTTC.

This clone has more than one count but fewer than ten. The chain joins TRBV6-1 to TRBJ2-3, with 10 bases matching TRBD2. The CDR3 is made up of 14 amino acids. The V gene end was trimmed by 5 bases and the J gene end by 10 bases; junction bases not matched to a gene: 9. The germline CDR1 and CDR2 sequences are MNHNS and SASEGT. The chain's CDR3 is CASSWTSGSLPQYF. The CDR3 nucleotides are TGTGCCAGCAGTTGGACTAGCGGCTCCCTCCCGCAGTATTTT.

The chain recombines TRBV13 with TRBJ2-1; D is perhaps TRBD1 (5 bases). CDR3 length: 16 residues. With 3 bases removed from V and 3 bases from J, the gap between germline ends came to 15 bases. Per germline, CDR1 PRHDT and CDR2 FYEKMQ (reference sequence). The CDR3 is CASSLWGEPGYNEQFF. The CDR3 DNA is TGTGCCAGCAGCTTGTGGGGCGAACCGGGCTACAATGAGCAGTTCTTC.

V is TRBV4-3 and J is TRBJ1-2, with D unclear. The germline V and J ends were trimmed by 1 base and 5 bases, with 14 bases remaining between them. CDR3 length: 15 amino acids. The germline CDR1 and CDR2 sequences are LGHNA and YSLEER. The CDR3 is CASSQVFGSRYGYTF. In DNA, the CDR3 is TGCGCCAGCAGCCAAGTTTTTGGCAGTCGGTATGGCTACACCTTC.

The chain links TRBV18 to TRBJ1-2; D remains unclear. The V gene's germline CDR1 is KGHSH and CDR2 LQKENI. The CDR3 has 15 amino acids. V dropped 5 bases and J dropped 7 bases, with 20 bases sitting between them. CDR3 DNA: TGTGCCAGCTCATTTGAAGCTGGGAGCGTCCCTGGCTACACCTTC. This codes for CASSFEAGSVPGYTF.

The V and J genes are TRBV7-9 and TRBJ1-4; TRBD1 matches 12 bases. The CDR3 runs 17 residues. V shed 3 bases and J 3 bases; nucleotides not matched to a gene: 5. Germline values: CDR1 SEHNR, CDR2 FQNEAQ (reference sequence). The CDR3, as DNA: TGTGCCAGCAGCTTCCGGGACAGGGGGCGCGCTAATGAAAAACTGTTTTTT. Its protein is CASSFRDRGRANEKLFF.

The V and J genes are TRBV28 and TRBJ2-3; D gene unclear. The V gene's germline CDR1 is MDHEN and CDR2 SYDVKM. The CDR3 is 13 residues long. V lost 11 bases to trimming and J lost 0 bases, with 12 bases between them. CDR3 coding DNA: TGTGCCTCGGCCCAGGCCAGCACAGATACGCAGTATTTT. This codes for CASAQASTDTQYF.

The chain couples TRBV9 to TRBJ1-1, with D uncertain. The length of the CDR3 is 13 residues. The V gene's germline CDR1 is SGDLS and CDR2 YYNGEE. The germline V and J ends were trimmed by 8 bases and 0 bases, with 11 bases remaining between them. As DNA, the CDR3 is TGTGCCAGATTTTACCGACTGAACACTGAAGCTTTCTTT. It specifies CARFYRLNTEAFF. The full variable domain, in which reference TRBV9 and TRBJ1-1 provide the parts outside the CDR3, is DSGVTQTPKHLITATGQRVTLRCSPRSGDLSVYWYQQSLDQGLQFLIQYYNGEERAKGNILERFSAQQFPDLHSELNLSSLELGDSALYFCARFYRLNTEAFFGQGTRLTVV.

This sequence joins TRBV4-2 and TRBJ2-2; the match to TRBD1 covers 8 bases. In germline, CDR1 is LGHNA, CDR2 YNFKEQ. This CDR3 contains 16 residues. V lost 0 bases to trimming and J lost 3 bases; unmatched junction nucleotides: 3. Written as DNA, the CDR3 is TGTGCCAGCAGCCAAGATGCAGGGGGCGACACCGGGGAGCTGTTTTTT. This codes for CASSQDAGGDTGELFF.

The chain combines TRBV7-2 with TRBJ1-5, with D perhaps TRBD1 (5 bases). CDR1 is SGHTA, CDR2 FQGNSA, per germline. Trimming removed 1 base at V and 4 bases at J, with 14 bases between. The CDR3 sequence is 16 residues long. The CDR3 here is CASSLDLGTINQPQHF. The CDR3 DNA reads as TGTGCCAGCAGCTTAGATCTCGGGACTATAAATCAGCCCCAGCATTTT.

This chain links TRBV4-3 with TRBJ2-3; 12 bases fit TRBD2. Unmatched junction bases numbered 4, after V lost 1 base and J lost 5 bases. Germline values: CDR1 LGHNA, CDR2 YSLEER. The CDR3 is 16 residues long. The CDR3 nucleotides are TGCGCCAGCAGCCAAGGGACTAGCGGGATCGTAGATACGCAGTATTTT. As protein: CASSQGTSGIVDTQYF.